The source of this TCR beta chain is a study of T cells expressing NK-cell markers. TCRdb re-called the 5' RACE reads, yielding one record per CDR3 amino acid sequence without DNA. Its table records about half a million distinct CDR3 sequences. This CDR3 has 13 amino acids. Germline V gene lookup returns CDR1 MNHNS and CDR2 SASEGT. The receptor comes from a woman aged 45 to 65 in good health. The chain joins TRBV6-1 to TRBJ2-3; checking the TCRdb D call of TRBD1 is not possible without DNA. What was sequenced was blood T cells: a sorted CD56 or NKG2C T cell subset, CD4+ or CD8+ T cells, or bulk PBMC T cells (not recorded which). The CDR3 region is CASSGTLRDTQYF.